Listed below are T cell receptor beta chains from one sample, sequenced in a study of human T cells and chemical hapten exposure. Each CDR3 protein gets one entry after TCRdb re-called the RACE reads with MiXCR. The table lists under 110,000 distinct CDR3 sequences, 10% to 15% of them singletons, with 1.5% to 2% in the top ten. The input for sequencing was whole blood, taken in connection with sensitization to the hapten diphenylcyclopropenone (DPC). Every receptor here comes from a woman in her fifties or sixties with alopecia areata. Some clones in this sample may be carry-over from other donors' samples. CDR3s leave out the opening cysteine and the closing phenylalanine or tryptophan. Each record gives: D gene, V gene, J gene, CDR3 protein. A D gene is named only where the DNA matches it firmly.

D gene: .
V gene: TRBV28
J gene: TRBJ1-5
CDR3 protein: ASSSTGNGNQPQH

D gene: .
V gene: TRBV12-3/TRBV12-4
J gene: TRBJ2-7
CDR3 protein: ASSQEWTYEQY

D gene: TRBD2
V gene: TRBV25-1
J gene: TRBJ2-3
CDR3 protein: ASSEPAGATDTQY

D gene: .
V gene: TRBV5-6
J gene: TRBJ2-3
CDR3 protein: ASSLEHGEHTQY

D gene: .
V gene: TRBV5-8
J gene: TRBJ1-4
CDR3 protein: ASSLSRL

D gene: .
V gene: TRBV7-2
J gene: TRBJ2-7
CDR3 protein: ASSPSRTSYEQY

D gene: TRBD2
V gene: TRBV27
J gene: TRBJ2-5
CDR3 protein: ASSFGVAGGPLQETQY

D gene: .
V gene: TRBV4-1
J gene: TRBJ1-2
CDR3 protein: ASSPRANDGYT

D gene: .
V gene: TRBV20-1
J gene: TRBJ1-5
CDR3 protein: SAREGRGSNQPQH

D gene: .
V gene: TRBV2
J gene: TRBJ1-5
CDR3 protein: ASSGQSNNQPQH

D gene: .
V gene: TRBV6-1
J gene: TRBJ1-4
CDR3 protein: ASSEDRANEKLF

D gene: TRBD1
V gene: TRBV28
J gene: TRBJ1-4
CDR3 protein: ASSFGAGGREKLF

D gene: TRBD1
V gene: TRBV25-1
J gene: TRBJ1-2
CDR3 protein: ASSEYSGGLDGYT

D gene: .
V gene: TRBV28
J gene: TRBJ2-3
CDR3 protein: ASSLPSSFGPDTQY

D gene: .
V gene: TRBV28
J gene: TRBJ1-1
CDR3 protein: ASGRYDEAF

D gene: .
V gene: TRBV6-6
J gene: TRBJ2-6
CDR3 protein: ASSYGTTFSSGANVLT

D gene: TRBD2
V gene: TRBV12-3/TRBV12-4
J gene: TRBJ2-3
CDR3 protein: ASSAPLAGGTDTQY

D gene: .
V gene: TRBV7-9
J gene: TRBJ2-1
CDR3 protein: ASSPTQGESSYNVQF

D gene: .
V gene: TRBV20-1
J gene: TRBJ1-1
CDR3 protein: SARTGSSTEAF

D gene: .
V gene: TRBV20-1
J gene: TRBJ1-6
CDR3 protein: SARLGAGNPYNSPLH

D gene: .
V gene: TRBV5-4
J gene: TRBJ2-2
CDR3 protein: ASSLGQIYTGELF

D gene: .
V gene: TRBV6-6
J gene: TRBJ2-5
CDR3 protein: ASSWDRRIQETQY

D gene: .
V gene: TRBV10-3
J gene: TRBJ1-2
CDR3 protein: AISEYRTNYGYT

D gene: TRBD2
V gene: TRBV29-1
J gene: TRBJ2-7
CDR3 protein: SVGREPSYEQY

D gene: TRBD1
V gene: TRBV6-6
J gene: TRBJ1-1
CDR3 protein: ASTFRERGLDTEAF

D gene: TRBD1
V gene: TRBV27
J gene: TRBJ2-3
CDR3 protein: ASSTPGTGVLGDTQY

D gene: .
V gene: TRBV12-3/TRBV12-4
J gene: TRBJ1-5
CDR3 protein: ASTILGARNNQPQH

D gene: TRBD2
V gene: TRBV28
J gene: TRBJ2-7
CDR3 protein: AHWAGGPAEQY

D gene: .
V gene: TRBV28
J gene: TRBJ2-3
CDR3 protein: ASSLSLGLATTQY

D gene: .
V gene: TRBV7-9
J gene: TRBJ2-4
CDR3 protein: ASSLGAQLTKNIQY

D gene: .
V gene: TRBV3-2
J gene: TRBJ2-1
CDR3 protein: ASSHNDAGYEQF

D gene: .
V gene: TRBV5-6
J gene: TRBJ2-7
CDR3 protein: ASSLSLKGYEQY

D gene: .
V gene: TRBV2
J gene: TRBJ2-2
CDR3 protein: ASSVRANTGELF

D gene: .
V gene: TRBV9
J gene: TRBJ2-2
CDR3 protein: ASTADALGTGELF

D gene: .
V gene: TRBV10-1
J gene: TRBJ1-5
CDR3 protein: ASSEPAWDGTASWPQH

D gene: TRBD1
V gene: TRBV28
J gene: TRBJ2-5
CDR3 protein: ASSLQGAAETQY

D gene: .
V gene: TRBV7-9
J gene: TRBJ2-2
CDR3 protein: ASRIYTGELF

D gene: TRBD2
V gene: TRBV18
J gene: TRBJ2-3
CDR3 protein: ASSQLAGDKDTQY

D gene: .
V gene: TRBV14
J gene: TRBJ1-1
CDR3 protein: ASSQQDPLNTEAF

D gene: TRBD2
V gene: TRBV12-5
J gene: TRBJ2-3
CDR3 protein: ASGPGTSGDTQY

D gene: .
V gene: TRBV7-9
J gene: TRBJ1-5
CDR3 protein: ASSLEHGGQPQH

D gene: .
V gene: TRBV15
J gene: TRBJ2-3
CDR3 protein: ATSRDSGAGRTDTQY